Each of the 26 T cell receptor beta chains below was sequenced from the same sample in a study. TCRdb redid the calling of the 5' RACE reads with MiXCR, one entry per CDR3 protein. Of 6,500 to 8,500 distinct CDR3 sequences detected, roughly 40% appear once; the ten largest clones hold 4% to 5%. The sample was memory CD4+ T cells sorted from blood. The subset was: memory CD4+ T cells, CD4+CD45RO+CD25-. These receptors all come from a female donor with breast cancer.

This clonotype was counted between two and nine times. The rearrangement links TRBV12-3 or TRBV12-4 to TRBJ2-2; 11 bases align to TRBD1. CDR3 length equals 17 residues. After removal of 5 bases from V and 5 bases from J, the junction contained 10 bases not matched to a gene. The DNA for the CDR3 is TGTGCCAGCAGTGGGGGGACAGGGGGGCTGTGGACCGGGGAGCTGTTTTTT. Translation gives CASSGGTGGLWTGELFF.

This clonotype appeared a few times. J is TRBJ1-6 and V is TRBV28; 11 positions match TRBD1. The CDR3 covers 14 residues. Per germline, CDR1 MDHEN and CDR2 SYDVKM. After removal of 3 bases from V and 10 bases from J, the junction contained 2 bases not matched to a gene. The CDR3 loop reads CASSFGTGGSPLHF. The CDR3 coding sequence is TGTGCCAGCAGTTTTGGGACAGGGGGATCACCCCTCCACTTT. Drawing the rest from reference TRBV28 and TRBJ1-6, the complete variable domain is DVKVTQSSRYLVKRTGEKVFLECVQDMDHENMFWYRQDPGLGLRLIYFSYDVKMKEKGDIPEGYSVSREKKERFSLILESASTNQTSMYLCASSFGTGGSPLHFGNGTRLTVT.

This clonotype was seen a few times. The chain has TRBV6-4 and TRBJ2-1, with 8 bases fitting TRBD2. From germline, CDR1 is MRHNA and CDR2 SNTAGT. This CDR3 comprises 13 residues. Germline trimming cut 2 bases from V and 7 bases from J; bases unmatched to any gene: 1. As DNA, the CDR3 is TGTGCCAGCAGTGACGGGACTAGTAATGAGCAGTTCTTC. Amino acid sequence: CASSDGTSNEQFF.

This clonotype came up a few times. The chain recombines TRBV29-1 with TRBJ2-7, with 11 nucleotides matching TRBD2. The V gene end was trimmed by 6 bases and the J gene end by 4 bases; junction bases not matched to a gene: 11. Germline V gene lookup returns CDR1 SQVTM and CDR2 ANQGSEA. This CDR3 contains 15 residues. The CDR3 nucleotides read TGCAGCGTGAGTAAAGGGGGACTAGCGGAATACGAGCAGTACTTC. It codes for CSVSKGGLAEYEQYF.

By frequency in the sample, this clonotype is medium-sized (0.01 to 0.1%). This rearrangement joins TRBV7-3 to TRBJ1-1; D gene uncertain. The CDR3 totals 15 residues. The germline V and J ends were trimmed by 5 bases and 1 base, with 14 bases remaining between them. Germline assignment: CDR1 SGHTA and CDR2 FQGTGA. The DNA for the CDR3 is TGTGCCAGCAGCCCCTATAGGGTCAAGAACACTGAAGCTTTCTTT. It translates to CASSPYRVKNTEAFF. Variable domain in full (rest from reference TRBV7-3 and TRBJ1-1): GAGVSQTPSNKVTEKGKYVELRCDPISGHTALYWYRQSLGQGPEFLIYFQGTGAADDSGLPNDRFFAVRPEGSVSTLKIQRTERGDSAVYLCASSPYRVKNTEAFFGQGTRLTVV.

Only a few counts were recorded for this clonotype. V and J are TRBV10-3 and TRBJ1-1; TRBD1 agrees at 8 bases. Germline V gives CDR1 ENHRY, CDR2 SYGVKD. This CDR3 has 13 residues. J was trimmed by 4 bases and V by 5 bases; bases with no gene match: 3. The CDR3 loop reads CAISWDRSTEAFF. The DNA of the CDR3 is TGTGCCATCAGTTGGGACAGGTCCACTGAAGCTTTCTTT.

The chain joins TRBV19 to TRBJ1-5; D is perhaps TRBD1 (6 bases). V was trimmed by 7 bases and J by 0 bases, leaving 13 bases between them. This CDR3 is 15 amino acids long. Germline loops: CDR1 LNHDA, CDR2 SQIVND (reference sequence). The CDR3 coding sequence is TGTGCCAGTACCCGTCGGGGGCGTAGCAATCAGCCCCAGCATTTT. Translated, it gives CASTRRGRSNQPQHF.

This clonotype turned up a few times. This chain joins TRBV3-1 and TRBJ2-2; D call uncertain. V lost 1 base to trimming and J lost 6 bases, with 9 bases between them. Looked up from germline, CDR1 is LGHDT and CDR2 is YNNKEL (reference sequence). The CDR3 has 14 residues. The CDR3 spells CASSQGGGAGELFF. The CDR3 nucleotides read TGTGCCAGCAGCCAAGGGGGTGGGGCCGGGGAGCTGTTTTTT.

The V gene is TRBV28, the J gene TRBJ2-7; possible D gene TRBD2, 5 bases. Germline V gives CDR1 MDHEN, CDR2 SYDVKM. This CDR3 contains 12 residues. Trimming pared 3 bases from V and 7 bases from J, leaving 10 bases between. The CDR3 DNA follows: TGTGCCAGCAGTTTCCCCGGAGGAGAGCAGTACTTC. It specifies CASSFPGGEQYF.

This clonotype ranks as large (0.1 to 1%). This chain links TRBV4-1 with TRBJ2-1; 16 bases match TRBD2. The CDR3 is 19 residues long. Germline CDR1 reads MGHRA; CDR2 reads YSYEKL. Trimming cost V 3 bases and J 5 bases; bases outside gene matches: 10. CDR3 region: CASSHPGLAGGPQNNEQFF. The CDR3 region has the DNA TGCGCCAGCAGCCACCCGGGACTAGCGGGAGGGCCTCAGAACAATGAGCAGTTCTTC.

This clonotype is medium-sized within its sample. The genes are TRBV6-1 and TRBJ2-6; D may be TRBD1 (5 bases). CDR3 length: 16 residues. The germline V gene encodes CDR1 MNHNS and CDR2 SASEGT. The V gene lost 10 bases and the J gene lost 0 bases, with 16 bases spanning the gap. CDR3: CATRRQSSSGANVLTF. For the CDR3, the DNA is TGTGCCACCCGCCGACAGTCAAGCTCTGGGGCCAACGTCCTGACTTTC.

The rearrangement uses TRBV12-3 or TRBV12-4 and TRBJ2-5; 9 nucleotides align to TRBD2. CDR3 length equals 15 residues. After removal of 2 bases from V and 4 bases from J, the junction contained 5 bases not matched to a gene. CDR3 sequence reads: CASSLMGGGGETQYF. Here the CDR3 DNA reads TGTGCCAGCAGTTTAATGGGCGGGGGGGGAGAGACCCAGTACTTC.

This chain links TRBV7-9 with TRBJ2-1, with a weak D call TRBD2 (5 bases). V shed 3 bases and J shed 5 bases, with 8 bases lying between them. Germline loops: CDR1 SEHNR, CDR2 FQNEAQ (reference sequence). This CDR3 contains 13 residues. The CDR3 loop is CASSFGGNNEQFF. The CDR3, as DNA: TGTGCCAGCAGCTTCGGAGGTAACAATGAGCAGTTCTTC. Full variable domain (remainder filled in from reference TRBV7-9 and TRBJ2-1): DTGVSQNPRHKITKRGQNVTFRCDPISEHNRLYWYRQTLGQGPEFLTYFQNEAQLEKSRLLSDRFSAERPKGSFSTLEIQRTEQGDSAMYLCASSFGGNNEQFFGPGTRLTVL.

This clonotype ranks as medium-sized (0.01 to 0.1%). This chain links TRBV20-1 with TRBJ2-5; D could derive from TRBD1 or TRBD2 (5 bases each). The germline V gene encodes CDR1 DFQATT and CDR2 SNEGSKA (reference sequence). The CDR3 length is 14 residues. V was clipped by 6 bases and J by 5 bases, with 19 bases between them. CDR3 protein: CSAAPPRGEETQYF. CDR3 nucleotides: TGCAGTGCCGCTCCCCCTAGGGGAGAGGAGACCCAGTACTTC.

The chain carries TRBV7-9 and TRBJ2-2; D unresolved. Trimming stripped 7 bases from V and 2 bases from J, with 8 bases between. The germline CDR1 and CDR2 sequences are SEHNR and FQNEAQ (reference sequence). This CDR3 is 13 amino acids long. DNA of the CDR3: TGTGCCAGCACCTATGCAAACACCGGGGAGCTGTTTTTT. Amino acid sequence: CASTYANTGELFF. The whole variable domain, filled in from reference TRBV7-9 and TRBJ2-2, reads DTGVSQNPRHKITKRGQNVTFRCDPISEHNRLYWYRQTLGQGPEFLTYFQNEAQLEKSRLLSDRFSAERPKGSFSTLEIQRTEQGDSAMYLCASTYANTGELFFGEGSRLTVL.

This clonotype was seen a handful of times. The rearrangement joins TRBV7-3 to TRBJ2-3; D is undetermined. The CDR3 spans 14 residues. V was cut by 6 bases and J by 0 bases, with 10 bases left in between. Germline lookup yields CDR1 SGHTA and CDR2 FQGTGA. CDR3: CASRRSESTDTQYF. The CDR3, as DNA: TGTGCCAGCAGGCGCTCTGAAAGCACAGATACGCAGTATTTT.

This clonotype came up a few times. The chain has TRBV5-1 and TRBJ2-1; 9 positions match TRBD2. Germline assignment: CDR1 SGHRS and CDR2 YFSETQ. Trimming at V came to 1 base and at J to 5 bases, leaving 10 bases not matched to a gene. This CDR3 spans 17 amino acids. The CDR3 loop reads CASSLSLAGVGHNEQFF. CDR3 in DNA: TGCGCCAGCAGCTTGTCTTTAGCGGGAGTTGGACACAATGAGCAGTTCTTC.

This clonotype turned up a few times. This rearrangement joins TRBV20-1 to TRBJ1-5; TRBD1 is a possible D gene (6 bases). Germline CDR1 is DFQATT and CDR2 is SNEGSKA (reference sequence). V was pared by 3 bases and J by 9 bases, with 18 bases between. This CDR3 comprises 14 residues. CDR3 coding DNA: TGCAGTGCTAGTCCGAGGGGGGCCGGGCGGCCCCAGCATTTT. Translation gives CSASPRGAGRPQHF.

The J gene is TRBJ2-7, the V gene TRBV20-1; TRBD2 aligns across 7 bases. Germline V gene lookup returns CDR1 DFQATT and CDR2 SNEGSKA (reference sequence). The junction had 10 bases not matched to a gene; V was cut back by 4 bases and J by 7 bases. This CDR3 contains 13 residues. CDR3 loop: CSANPELAEEQYF. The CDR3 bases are TGCAGTGCTAACCCCGAGCTAGCGGAGGAGCAGTACTTC.

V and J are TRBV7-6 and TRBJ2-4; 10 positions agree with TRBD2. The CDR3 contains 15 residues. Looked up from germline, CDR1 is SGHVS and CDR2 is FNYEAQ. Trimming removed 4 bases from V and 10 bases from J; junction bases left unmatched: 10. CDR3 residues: CASSWTSGEGVIQYF. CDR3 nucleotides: TGTGCCAGCAGCTGGACTAGCGGAGAGGGGGTGATTCAGTACTTC.

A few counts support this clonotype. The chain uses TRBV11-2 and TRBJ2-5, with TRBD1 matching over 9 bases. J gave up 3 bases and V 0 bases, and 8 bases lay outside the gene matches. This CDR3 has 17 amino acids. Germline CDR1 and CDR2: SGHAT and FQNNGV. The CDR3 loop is CASSLDPPTGGEETQYF. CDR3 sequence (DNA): TGTGCCAGCAGCTTAGATCCCCCCACAGGGGGCGAAGAGACCCAGTACTTC. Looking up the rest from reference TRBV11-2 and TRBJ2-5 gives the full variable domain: EAGVAQSPRYKIIEKRQSVAFWCNPISGHATLYWYQQILGQGPKLLIQFQNNGVVDDSQLPKDRFSAERLKGVDSTLKIQPAKLEDSAVYLCASSLDPPTGGEETQYFGPGTRLLVL.

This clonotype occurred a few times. CDR3 coding DNA: TGCGCCAGCAGCCAAGAGGCTACCTCCTATCAGCCCCAGCATTTT. It specifies CASSQEATSYQPQHF. The V and J genes are TRBV4-3 and TRBJ1-5; the D is unclear. The CDR3 covers 15 residues. Trimming pared 0 bases from V and 5 bases from J, leaving 11 bases between. The germline V gene encodes CDR1 LGHNA and CDR2 YSLEER.

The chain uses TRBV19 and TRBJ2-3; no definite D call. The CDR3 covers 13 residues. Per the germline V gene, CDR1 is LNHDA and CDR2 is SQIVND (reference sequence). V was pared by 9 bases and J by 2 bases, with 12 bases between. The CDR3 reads CASSLGNTDTQYF. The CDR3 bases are TGTGCCAGCTCTTTGGGGAACACAGATACGCAGTATTTT.

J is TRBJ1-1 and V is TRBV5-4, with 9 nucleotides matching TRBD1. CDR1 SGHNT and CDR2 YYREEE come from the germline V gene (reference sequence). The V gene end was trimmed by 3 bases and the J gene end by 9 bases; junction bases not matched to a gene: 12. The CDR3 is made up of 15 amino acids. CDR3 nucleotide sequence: TGTGCCAGCAGCTCCTCACAGGGGGCAACGAGTAAAGCTTTCTTT. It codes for CASSSSQGATSKAFF. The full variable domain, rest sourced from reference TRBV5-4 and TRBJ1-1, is ETGVTQSPTHLIKTRGQQVTLRCSSQSGHNTVSWYQQALGQGPQFIFQYYREEENGRGNFPPRFSGLQFPNYSSELNVNALELDDSALYLCASSSSQGATSKAFFGQGTRLTVV.

Here the CDR3 reads CASSSGLASYNEQFF. CDR3 DNA: TGTGCCAGCAGCTCCGGACTAGCGAGCTACAATGAGCAGTTCTTC. The chain joins TRBV12-3 or TRBV12-4 to TRBJ2-1, with 9 positions matching TRBD2. This CDR3 has 15 residues. V was clipped by 6 bases and J by 3 bases; unmatched bases: 6.

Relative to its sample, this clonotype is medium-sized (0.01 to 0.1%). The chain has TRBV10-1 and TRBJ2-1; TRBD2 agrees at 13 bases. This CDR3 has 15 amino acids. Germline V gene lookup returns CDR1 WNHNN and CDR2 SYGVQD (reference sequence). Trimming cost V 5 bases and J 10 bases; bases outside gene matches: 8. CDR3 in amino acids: CASSPGLAGAREQFF. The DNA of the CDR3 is TGCGCCAGCAGTCCCGGACTAGCGGGGGCCAGGGAGCAGTTCTTC.